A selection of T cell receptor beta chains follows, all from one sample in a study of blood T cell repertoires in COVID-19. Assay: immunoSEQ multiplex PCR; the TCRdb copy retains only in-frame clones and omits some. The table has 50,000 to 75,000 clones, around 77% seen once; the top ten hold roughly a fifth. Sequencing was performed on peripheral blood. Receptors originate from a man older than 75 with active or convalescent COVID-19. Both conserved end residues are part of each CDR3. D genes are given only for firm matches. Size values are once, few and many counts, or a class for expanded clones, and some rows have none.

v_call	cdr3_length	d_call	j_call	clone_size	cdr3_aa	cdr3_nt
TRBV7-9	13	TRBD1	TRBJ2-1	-	CASSSTGSTEQFF	TGTGCCAGCAGCTCGACAGGGTCCACTGAGCAGTTCTTC
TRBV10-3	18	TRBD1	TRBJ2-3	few	CATRDRGVPLFSTDTQYF	TGTGCCACCCGGGACAGGGGAGTACCTTTATTTAGCACAGATACGCAGTATTTT
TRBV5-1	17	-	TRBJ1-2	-	CASSPLSGTSTPYGYTF	TGCGCCAGCAGCCCCTTATCCGGGACATCTACCCCCTATGGCTACACCTTC
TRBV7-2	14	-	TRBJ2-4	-	CASSFRGAKNIQYF	TGTGCCAGCAGCTTTCGGGGGGCCAAAAACATTCAGTACTTC
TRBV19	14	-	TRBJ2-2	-	CASSISLGTGELFF	TGTGCCAGTAGTATCTCCCTAGGCACCGGGGAGCTGTTTTTT
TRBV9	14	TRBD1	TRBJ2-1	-	CASITGTGAGEQFF	TGTGCCAGCATAACCGGGACAGGGGCCGGTGAGCAGTTCTTC
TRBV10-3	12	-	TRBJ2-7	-	CAISGGGDEQYF	TGTGCCATCAGTGGGGGCGGAGACGAGCAGTACTTC
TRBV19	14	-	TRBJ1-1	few	CASSIQEGNTEAFF	TGTGCCAGTAGTATACAAGAGGGTAACACTGAAGCTTTCTTT
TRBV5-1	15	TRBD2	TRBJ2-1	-	CASSKGEGAHNEQFF	TGCGCCAGCTCCAAAGGGGAGGGAGCCCACAATGAGCAGTTCTTC
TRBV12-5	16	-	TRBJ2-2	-	CASGLVGGRNTGELFF	TGTGCTAGTGGTTTGGTAGGGGGAAGGAACACCGGGGAGCTGTTTTTT
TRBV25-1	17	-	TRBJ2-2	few	CASSDSRDTLNTGELFF	TGTGCCAGCAGTGACTCCCGGGACACATTAAACACCGGGGAGCTGTTTTTT
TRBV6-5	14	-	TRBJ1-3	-	CASSRRWVMNTIYF	TGTGCCAGCAGTCGGAGGTGGGTAATGAACACCATATATTTT
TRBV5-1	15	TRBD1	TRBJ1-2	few	CASSLRQGQRGGYTF	TGCGCCAGCAGCCTAAGACAGGGCCAGAGGGGTGGCTACACCTTC
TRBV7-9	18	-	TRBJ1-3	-	CASQGQRKIVFSGNTIYF	TGTGCCAGCCAGGGACAAAGAAAAATAGTATTCTCTGGAAACACCATATATTTT
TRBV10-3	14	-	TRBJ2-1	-	CAIKGGAEYNEQFF	TGTGCCATCAAGGGGGGGGCGGAGTACAATGAGCAGTTCTTC
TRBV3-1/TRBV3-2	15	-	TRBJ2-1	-	CASSQVRTIYNEQFF	TGTGCCAGCAGCCAAGTTCGGACTATCTACAATGAGCAGTTCTTC
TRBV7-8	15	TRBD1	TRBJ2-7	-	CASSYKRTGGGEQYF	TGTGCCAGCAGCTACAAACGCACAGGGGGCGGCGAGCAGTACTTC